Sequencing of this TCR beta chain was carried out in a study of tumor and adjacent non-tumor tissue in lung cancer. Across the whole study: Stage I to III disease affected about nine men and roughly five women aged roughly 31 to 80. Study-level findings and limits: In normal lung, the top 100 clones were significantly more dominant than in tumor. Tumor tissue had significantly higher TCR diversity than normal lung. Shorter survival was associated with higher TCR diversity in tumors.

Germline lookup yields CDR1 DFQATT and CDR2 SNEGSKA (reference sequence). CDR3 length: 16 residues. TCRbeta libraries were built with three rounds of nested PCR, modified from ARM-PCR. From the multiplex PCR reads, TCRdb called clonotypes with MiXCR, one entry per CDR3 protein. This table has around 200,000 distinct CDR3 sequences, about 76% appearing once. The template was RNA from unsorted bulk tissue. As concerns this clonotype: What it binds is not known. A junction boundary mismatches the germline segment, possibly from a read error.

Sequencing used lung tumor tissue. This sequence originates from a man aged 60 to 75 with non-small cell lung cancer. V is TRBV20-1 and J is TRBJ2-7; 8 bases fit TRBD2. The CDR3 DNA sequence: TGTAGTGCTAGAGCCCCGGGGACTAGAGGGAGTTCAAGGCACTACTTC. It codes for CSARAPGTRGSSRHYF.